One and the same sample provided the 18 T cell receptor beta chains below, sequenced in a study of breast tumors, draining lymph nodes, adjacent tissues. Samples came from axillary lymph nodes draining the breast cancer. TCRdb fed the multiplex PCR reads into MiXCR, producing one record per CDR3 protein. This table has under 85,000 distinct CDR3 sequences, roughly a fifth appearing once. Sequencing was done on a sample of axillary lymph node tissue. These receptors came from a female donor with breast cancer. Some clones in this sample may be carry-over from other donors' samples.

In its sample, this clonotype was seen many times. The V and J genes are TRBV5-1 and TRBJ2-1; TRBD2 agrees at 8 bases. There are 15 residues in the CDR3. The germline gives CDR1 SGHRS, CDR2 YFSETQ. V was clipped by 2 bases and J by 8 bases; unmatched bases: 9. CDR3 DNA sequence: TGCGCCAGCAGCTTAGCGGGACTAGGGGGAGATGAGCAGTTCTTC. It yields the protein CASSLAGLGGDEQFF.

This clonotype was seen repeatedly, ten times or more. The chain uses TRBV20-1 and TRBJ2-1; TRBD2 matches 7 bases. J was trimmed by 8 bases and V by 6 bases; bases with no gene match: 10. Germline assignment: CDR1 DFQATT and CDR2 SNEGSKA (reference sequence). This CDR3 is 13 amino acids long. The CDR3, as DNA: TGCAGTGCGTCAGCGGGATGGACGGATGAGCAGTTCTTC. Encoded protein: CSASAGWTDEQFF.

The rearrangement joins TRBV2 to TRBJ2-3; no reliable D call. The CDR3 runs 16 residues. The germline V gene encodes CDR1 SNHLY and CDR2 FYNNEI. The V end lost 3 bases, the J end lost 2 bases, and 15 bases lay between the germline ends. CDR3 bases: TGTGCCAGCAGTGATGGCCTACCTGAGGACACAGATACGCAGTATTTT. This codes for CASSDGLPEDTDTQYF.

In DNA, the CDR3 is TGCGCCAGCAGCCAAGCATCCACAGGCCCCTATGGCTACACCTTC. The encoded protein is CASSQASTGPYGYTF. The gene calls are TRBV4-1 and TRBJ1-2; a weak D match, TRBD1 (5 bases). Trimming stripped 1 base from V and 4 bases from J, with 13 bases between. CDR3 length: 15 amino acids. The V gene's germline CDR1 is MGHRA and CDR2 YSYEKL.

This rearrangement joins TRBV28 to TRBJ2-7, with a tentative D call TRBD2 (5 bases). Trimming took 3 bases from V and 3 from J, leaving 12 bases between them. CDR1 and CDR2 (germline): MDHEN, SYDVKM. The CDR3 has 14 residues. CDR3 sequence: CASSFGGEYYEQYF. The CDR3 DNA is TGTGCCAGCAGTTTTGGAGGCGAATACTACGAGCAGTACTTC.

This chain uses TRBV28 with TRBJ2-1; D is unclear. Germline CDR1 MDHEN, CDR2 SYDVKM. Trimming removed 2 bases at V and 0 bases at J, with 5 bases between. The CDR3 spans 14 residues. The CDR3 loop reads CASSLLGSYNEQFF. Written as DNA, the CDR3 is TGTGCCAGCAGTTTACTTGGCTCCTACAATGAGCAGTTCTTC.

Many counts were recorded for this clonotype. The rearrangement joins TRBV7-2 to TRBJ2-2, with a weak D call TRBD1 (6 bases). The V gene lost 5 bases and the J gene lost 2 bases, with 12 bases spanning the gap. CDR1 is SGHTA and CDR2 is FQGNSA in the germline V gene. The CDR3 is 15 amino acids. This chain's CDR3 is CASSQRQANTGELFF. CDR3 nucleotide sequence: TGTGCCAGCAGCCAAAGACAGGCTAACACCGGGGAGCTGTTTTTT.

This clonotype has at least ten counts. The chain uses TRBV15 and TRBJ1-5; the D is unclear. CDR3 length: 13 residues. V was trimmed by 1 base and J by 7 bases, leaving 8 bases between them. The germline CDR1 and CDR2 sequences are LNHNV and YYDKDF (reference sequence). The CDR3 is CATSRAVDQPQHF. The CDR3 DNA follows: TGTGCCACCAGCAGAGCGGTTGACCAGCCCCAGCATTTT.

As to this clonotype: A much larger clonotype is one base distant, so this may be a read error. The chain employs TRBV9 and TRBJ2-3, with 8 bases matching TRBD2. This CDR3 region has 15 residues. The germline CDR1 and CDR2 sequences are SGDLS and YYNGEE. The J segment lost 4 bases and the V segment lost 7 bases, leaving 11 bases of the junction unmatched. The CDR3 protein is CASSPGGGQADTQYF. CDR3 in DNA: TGTGCCAGCTCCCCGGGAGGGGGGCAAGCAGATACGCAGTATTTT. The variable domain in full, with the rest retrieved from reference TRBV9 and TRBJ2-3, is DSGVTQTPKHLITATGQRVTLRCSPRSGDLSVYWYQQSLDQGLQFLIQYYNGEERAKGNILERFSAQQFPDLHSELNLSSLELGDSALYFCASSPGGGQADTQYFGPGTRLTVL.

As to this clonotype: One base away lies a much larger clone, so this may be a sequencing read error. This likely comes from a read error, as the CDR3 has no conserved phenylalanine or tryptophan at its end. The rearrangement joins TRBV5-6 to TRBJ2-3, with 7 bases that match TRBD2. The V gene end was trimmed by 0 bases and the J gene end by 4 bases; junction bases not matched to a gene: 5. This CDR3 has 15 residues. The germline gives CDR1 SGHDT, CDR2 YYEEEE. CDR3 DNA sequence: TGTGCCAGCAGCTTGGGACTAGCTCGGTCAGATACGCAGTATTCT. Its translation: CASSLGLARSDTQYS.

For this clonotype: At one end the junction does not follow the germline gene, possibly because of a read error. The J gene is TRBJ2-5, the V gene TRBV7-9; 9 nucleotides match TRBD1. Germline V lookup: CDR1 SEHNR, CDR2 FQNEAQ (reference sequence). The CDR3 is 14 residues long. The CDR3 region is CASGFGTGQETQYF. The CDR3 coding sequence is TGTGCCAGCGGCTTCGGGACAGGGCAAGAGACCCAGTACTTC.

The count of this clonotype is one. The CDR3 is CAGHRAGANVLTF. CDR3 nucleotide sequence: TGTGCCGGCCACAGGGCTGGGGCCAACGTCCTGACTTTC. The V gene is TRBV6-1, the J gene TRBJ2-6, with a tentative D call TRBD1 (6 bases). The ends were cut back, 11 bases at V and 2 bases at J, with 10 bases in the middle. CDR1 is MNHNS and CDR2 is SASEGT in the germline V gene. The CDR3 runs 13 residues.

This clonotype was observed at least ten times. V and J are TRBV7-6 and TRBJ2-5, with 7 bases aligning to TRBD1. This CDR3 contains 15 residues. The junction had 6 bases not matched to a gene; V was cut back by 1 base and J by 4 bases. Germline CDR1 SGHVS, CDR2 FNYEAQ. The CDR3 protein is CASSLVRQGTETQYF. The CDR3 DNA follows: TGTGCCAGCAGCTTAGTCCGACAGGGTACAGAGACCCAGTACTTC.

Many counts were recorded for this clonotype. This chain uses TRBV19 with TRBJ2-7, with D uncertain. Germline V lookup: CDR1 LNHDA, CDR2 SQIVND (reference sequence). With 3 bases removed from V and 3 bases from J, the gap between germline ends came to 15 bases. There are 15 residues in the CDR3. Written as DNA, the CDR3 is TGTGCCAGTAGTATTCGGCCAGGCTATTACTACGAGCAGTACTTC. Its translation is CASSIRPGYYYEQYF.

In its sample, this clonotype was seen many times. This chain connects TRBV30 to TRBJ1-2; TRBD1 matches 8 bases. Per the germline V gene, CDR1 is GTSNPN and CDR2 is SVGIG (reference sequence). This CDR3 comprises 13 residues. With V trimmed by 2 bases and J by 2 bases, 1 base remained unmatched. As DNA, the CDR3 is TGTGCCTGGAGTAGGACAGGGAACTATGGCTACACCTTC. Amino acid sequence: CAWSRTGNYGYTF. The full variable domain, with the rest looked up from reference TRBV30 and TRBJ1-2, is SQTIHQWPATLVQPVGSPLSLECTVEGTSNPNLYWYRQAAGRGLQLLFYSVGIGQISSEVPQNLSASRPQDRQFILSSKKLLLSDSGFYLCAWSRTGNYGYTFGSGTRLTVV.

This clonotype showed up many times. The gene calls are TRBV19 and TRBJ2-1, with 11 positions matching TRBD2. The V gene's germline CDR1 is LNHDA and CDR2 SQIVND (reference sequence). The CDR3 has 16 amino acids. J gave up 7 bases and V 4 bases, and 9 bases lay outside the gene matches. The CDR3 nucleotides are TGTGCCAGTAGTAAGGCGACTAGCGGGATCGGTAATGAGCAGTTCTTC. The encoded protein is CASSKATSGIGNEQFF.

This chain joins TRBV27 and TRBJ2-1; TRBD2 matches 8 bases. The germline V gene encodes CDR1 MNHEY and CDR2 SMNVEV (reference sequence). CDR3 length: 15 amino acids. Trimming removed 9 bases from V and 6 bases from J; junction bases left unmatched: 13. CDR3 coding DNA: TGTGCCAGTGGGGCGGCGGGAAGCGGGGGCAATGAGCAGTTCTTC. Its protein is CASGAAGSGGNEQFF.

The chain uses TRBV10-1 and TRBJ2-6; the D is unclear. This CDR3 region has 13 residues. The germline gives CDR1 WNHNN, CDR2 SYGVQD (reference sequence). V lost 3 bases and J 0 bases, leaving 0 bases between the germline ends. This chain's CDR3 is CASSDSGANVLTF. The DNA for the CDR3 is TGCGCCAGCAGTGACTCTGGGGCCAACGTCCTGACTTTC.